This TCR beta chain was recorded in a study of T cell responses to AZD1222 COVID-19 vaccine. Study-level points and caveats: Seropositive AZD1222 recipients at baseline numbered only five to seven. Spike-specific TCR depth and breadth grew after two AZD1222 doses. Regions 160-218 and 743-854 dominated among vaccine-associated CD4 TCRs spanning spike.

Concerning this clone: Antigen specificity is unknown.

Germline values: CDR1 SQVTM, CDR2 ANQGSEA. CDR3 length: 13 residues. The V gene lost 4 bases and the J gene lost 0 bases, with 9 bases spanning the gap. TCRdb's copy holds only in-frame clones and misses some; the assay was immunoSEQ multiplex PCR. The table includes fewer than 200,000 clones, just over 85% detected once. This receptor was taken from an adult in good health. The rearrangement uses TRBV29-1 and TRBJ1-1; no definite D call. This specimen consisted of peripheral blood, obtained on day 0 of AZD1222 vaccination. The CDR3 sequence: CSVGPAVNTEAFF. The DNA for the CDR3 is TGCAGCGTTGGTCCGGCTGTGAACACTGAAGCTTTCTTT.